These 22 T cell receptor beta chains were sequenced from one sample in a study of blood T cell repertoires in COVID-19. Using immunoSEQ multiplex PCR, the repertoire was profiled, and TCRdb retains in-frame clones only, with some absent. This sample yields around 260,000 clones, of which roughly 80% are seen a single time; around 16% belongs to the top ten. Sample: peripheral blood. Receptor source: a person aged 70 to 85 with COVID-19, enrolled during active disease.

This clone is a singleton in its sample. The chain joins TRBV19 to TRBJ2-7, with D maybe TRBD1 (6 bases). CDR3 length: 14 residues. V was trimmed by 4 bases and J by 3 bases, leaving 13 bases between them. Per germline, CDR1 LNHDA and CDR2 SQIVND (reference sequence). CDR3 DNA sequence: TGTGCCAGTAGTACTACAGGGTTTGGCTACGAGCAGTACTTC. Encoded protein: CASSTTGFGYEQYF.

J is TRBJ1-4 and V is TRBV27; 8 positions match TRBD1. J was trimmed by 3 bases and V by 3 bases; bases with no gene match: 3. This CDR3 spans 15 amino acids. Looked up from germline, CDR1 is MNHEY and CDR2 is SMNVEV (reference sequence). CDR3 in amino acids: CASSFQGAPNEKLFF. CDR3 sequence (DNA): TGTGCCAGCAGTTTCCAGGGGGCGCCTAATGAAAAACTGTTTTTT.

CDR3 protein: CASSLDRDTYEQYF. The CDR3 bases are TGTGCCAGCAGTTTAGACAGGGACACCTACGAGCAGTACTTC. The gene calls are TRBV27 and TRBJ2-7, with 7 positions matching TRBD1. Germline V gene data show CDR1 as MNHEY and CDR2 as SMNVEV (reference sequence). V dropped 2 bases and J dropped 2; count of bases not matched to a gene: 3. The length of the CDR3 is 14 residues.

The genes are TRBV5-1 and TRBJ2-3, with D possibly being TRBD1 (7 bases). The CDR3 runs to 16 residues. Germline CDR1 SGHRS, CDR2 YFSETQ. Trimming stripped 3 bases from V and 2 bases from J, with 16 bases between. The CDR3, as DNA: TGCGCCAGCAGCTCCCAAAACAGGGGACTCACAGATACGCAGTATTTT. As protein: CASSSQNRGLTDTQYF. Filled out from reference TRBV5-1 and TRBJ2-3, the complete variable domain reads KAGVTQTPRYLIKTRGQQVTLSCSPISGHRSVSWYQQTPGQGLQFLFEYFSETQRNKGNFPGRFSGRQFSNSRSEMNVSTLELGDSALYLCASSSQNRGLTDTQYFGPGTRLTVL.

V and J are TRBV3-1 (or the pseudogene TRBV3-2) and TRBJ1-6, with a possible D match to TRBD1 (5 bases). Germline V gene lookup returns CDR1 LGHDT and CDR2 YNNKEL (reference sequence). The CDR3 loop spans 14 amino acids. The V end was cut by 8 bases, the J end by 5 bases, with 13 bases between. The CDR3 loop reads CASSETVNNSPLHF. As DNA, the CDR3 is TGTGCCAGCTCTGAGACAGTTAATAATTCACCCCTCCACTTT.

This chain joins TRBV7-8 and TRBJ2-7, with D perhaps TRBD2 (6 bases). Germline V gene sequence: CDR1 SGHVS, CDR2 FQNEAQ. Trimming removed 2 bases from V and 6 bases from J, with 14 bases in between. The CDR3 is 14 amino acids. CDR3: CASSLTPGDLEQYF. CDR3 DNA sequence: TGTGCCAGCAGCTTAACCCCGGGAGATCTCGAGCAGTACTTC.

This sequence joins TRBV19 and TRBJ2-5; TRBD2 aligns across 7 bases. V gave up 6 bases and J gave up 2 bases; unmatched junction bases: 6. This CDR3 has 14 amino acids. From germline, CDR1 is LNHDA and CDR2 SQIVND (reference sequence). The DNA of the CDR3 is TGTGCCAGTAGGCGAAGCGGGGTACAAGAGACCCAGTACTTC. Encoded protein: CASRRSGVQETQYF.

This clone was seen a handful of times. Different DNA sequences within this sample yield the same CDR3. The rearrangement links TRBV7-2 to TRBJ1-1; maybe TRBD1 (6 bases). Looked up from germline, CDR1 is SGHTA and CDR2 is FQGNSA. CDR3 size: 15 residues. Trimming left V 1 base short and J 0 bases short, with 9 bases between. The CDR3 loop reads CASSLGGGLNTEAFF. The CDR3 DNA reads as TGTGCCAGCAGCTTAGGGGGGGGGCTGAACACTGAAGCTTTCTTT.

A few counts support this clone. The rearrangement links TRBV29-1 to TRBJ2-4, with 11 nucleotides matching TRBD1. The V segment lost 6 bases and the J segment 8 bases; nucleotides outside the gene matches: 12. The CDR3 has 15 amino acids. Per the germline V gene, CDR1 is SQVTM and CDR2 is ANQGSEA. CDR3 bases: TGCAGCGTAGGCCAAAGGACAGGGGGCTGGGACATTCAGTACTTC. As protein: CSVGQRTGGWDIQYF.

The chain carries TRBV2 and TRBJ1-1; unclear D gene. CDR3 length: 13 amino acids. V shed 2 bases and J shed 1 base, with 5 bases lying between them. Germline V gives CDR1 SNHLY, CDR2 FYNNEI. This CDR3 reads CASSERGNTEAFF. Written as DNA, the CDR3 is TGTGCCAGCAGTGAACGGGGGAACACTGAAGCTTTCTTT.

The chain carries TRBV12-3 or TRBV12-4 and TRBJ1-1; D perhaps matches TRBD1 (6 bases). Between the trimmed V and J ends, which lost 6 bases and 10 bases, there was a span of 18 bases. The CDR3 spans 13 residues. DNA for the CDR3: TGTGCCAGCAGGCCGAGGGGCAGGGGAAGAGCTTTCTTT. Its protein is CASRPRGRGRAFF.

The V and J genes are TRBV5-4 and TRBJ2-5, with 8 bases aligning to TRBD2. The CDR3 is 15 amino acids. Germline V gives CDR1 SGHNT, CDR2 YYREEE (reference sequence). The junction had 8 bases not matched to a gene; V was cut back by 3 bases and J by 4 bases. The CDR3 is CASSSLGTSGETQYF. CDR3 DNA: TGTGCCAGCAGCTCCCTCGGGACTAGTGGAGAGACCCAGTACTTC.

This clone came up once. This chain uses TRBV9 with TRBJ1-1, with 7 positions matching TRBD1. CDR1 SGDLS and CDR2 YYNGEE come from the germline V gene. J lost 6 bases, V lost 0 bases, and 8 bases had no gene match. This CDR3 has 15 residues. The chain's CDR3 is CASSVVLGGLSEAFF. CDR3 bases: TGTGCCAGCAGCGTAGTCTTAGGGGGCTTATCTGAAGCTTTCTTT.

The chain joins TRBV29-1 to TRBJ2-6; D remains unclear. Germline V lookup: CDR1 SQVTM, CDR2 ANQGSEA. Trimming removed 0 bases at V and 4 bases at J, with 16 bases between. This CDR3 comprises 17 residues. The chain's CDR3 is CSVEDDTEPLGANVLTF. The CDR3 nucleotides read TGCAGCGTTGAAGATGACACAGAACCACTGGGGGCCAACGTCCTGACTTTC.

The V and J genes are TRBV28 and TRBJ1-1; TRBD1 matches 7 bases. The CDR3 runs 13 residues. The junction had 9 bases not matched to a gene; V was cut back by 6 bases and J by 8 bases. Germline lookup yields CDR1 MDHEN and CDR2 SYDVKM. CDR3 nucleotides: TGTGCCAGCAGCCGACAGGACAGGTCCGAAGCTTTCTTT. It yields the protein CASSRQDRSEAFF.

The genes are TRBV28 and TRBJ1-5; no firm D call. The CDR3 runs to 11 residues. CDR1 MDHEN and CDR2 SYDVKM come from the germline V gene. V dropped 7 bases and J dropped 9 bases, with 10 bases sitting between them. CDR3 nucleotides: TGTGCCAGCACCTCAATACTGCCCCAGCATTTT. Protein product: CASTSILPQHF.

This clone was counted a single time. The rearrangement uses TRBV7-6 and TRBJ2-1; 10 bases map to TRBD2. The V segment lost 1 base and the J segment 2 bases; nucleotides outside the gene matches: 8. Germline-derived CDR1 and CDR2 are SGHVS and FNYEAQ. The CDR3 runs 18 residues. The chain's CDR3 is CASSLDSGGFKTYNEQFF. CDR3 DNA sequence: TGTGCCAGCAGCTTAGATAGCGGGGGGTTCAAAACCTACAATGAGCAGTTCTTC.

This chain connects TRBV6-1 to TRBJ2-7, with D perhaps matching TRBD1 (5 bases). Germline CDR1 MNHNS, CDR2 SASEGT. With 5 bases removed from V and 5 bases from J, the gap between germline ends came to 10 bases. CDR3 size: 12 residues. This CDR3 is CASSFGHDEQYF. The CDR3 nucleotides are TGTGCCAGCAGTTTTGGACATGACGAGCAGTACTTC.

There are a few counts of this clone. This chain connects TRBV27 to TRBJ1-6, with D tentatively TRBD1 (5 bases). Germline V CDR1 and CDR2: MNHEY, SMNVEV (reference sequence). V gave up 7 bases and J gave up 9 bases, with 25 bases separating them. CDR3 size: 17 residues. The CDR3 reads CASKSALWDSRSSPLHF. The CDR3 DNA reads TGTGCCAGCAAGTCGGCACTATGGGACTCGCGGAGTTCACCCCTCCACTTT.

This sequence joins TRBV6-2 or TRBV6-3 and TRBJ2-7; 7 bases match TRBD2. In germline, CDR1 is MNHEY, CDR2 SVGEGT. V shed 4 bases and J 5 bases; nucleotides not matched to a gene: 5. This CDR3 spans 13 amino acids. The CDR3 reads CASSSPSGDEQYF. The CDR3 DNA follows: TGTGCCAGCAGTTCGCCTAGCGGTGACGAGCAGTACTTC.

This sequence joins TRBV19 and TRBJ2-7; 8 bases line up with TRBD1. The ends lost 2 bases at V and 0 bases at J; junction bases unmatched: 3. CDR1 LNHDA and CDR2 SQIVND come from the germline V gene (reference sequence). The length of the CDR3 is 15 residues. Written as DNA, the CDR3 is TGTGCCAGTAGTATAAAAGGACAGGGCTCCTACGAGCAGTACTTC. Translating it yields CASSIKGQGSYEQYF. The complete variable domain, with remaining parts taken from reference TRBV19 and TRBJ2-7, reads DGGITQSPKYLFRKEGQNVTLSCEQNLNHDAMYWYRQDPGQGLRLIYYSQIVNDFQKGDIAEGYSVSREKKESFPLTVTSAQKNPTAFYLCASSIKGQGSYEQYFGPGTRLTVT.

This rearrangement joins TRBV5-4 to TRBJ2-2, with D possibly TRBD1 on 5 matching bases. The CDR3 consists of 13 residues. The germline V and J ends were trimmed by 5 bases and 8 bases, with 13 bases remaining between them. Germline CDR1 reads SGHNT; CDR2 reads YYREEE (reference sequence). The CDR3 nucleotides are TGTGCCAGCAGTCAGGGTGTGCAGGGGGAGCTGTTTTTT. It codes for CASSQGVQGELFF.